The 28 T cell receptor beta chains listed next were all sequenced from one sample in a study of blood T cell repertoires in COVID-19. The protocol was immunoSEQ multiplex PCR, while the TCRdb copy is restricted to in-frame clones and leaves out a portion. Here the sample spans roughly 190,000 clones, roughly 80% being singletons. The specimen was peripheral blood. All receptors derive from a woman aged 45-59 years with acute or convalescent COVID-19.

V gene TRBV28 combines with J gene TRBJ2-7, with 8 nucleotides matching TRBD1. The CDR3 loop spans 12 amino acids. Trimming took 6 bases from V and 3 from J; bases not matched to a gene: 1. Germline V gives CDR1 MDHEN, CDR2 SYDVKM. The CDR3 spells CASSTGGYEQYF. The CDR3 nucleotides are TGTGCCAGCAGCACAGGGGGCTACGAGCAGTACTTC. The full variable domain, rest sourced from reference TRBV28 and TRBJ2-7, is DVKVTQSSRYLVKRTGEKVFLECVQDMDHENMFWYRQDPGLGLRLIYFSYDVKMKEKGDIPEGYSVSREKKERFSLILESASTNQTSMYLCASSTGGYEQYFGPGTRLTVT.

The genes are TRBV27 and TRBJ1-6, with 7 nucleotides matching TRBD1. Germline V lookup: CDR1 MNHEY, CDR2 SMNVEV (reference sequence). The trim removed 10 bases at V and 0 bases at J, leaving 12 bases unmatched. CDR3 length equals 17 residues. The CDR3 region is CATRRGQLTSYNSPLHF. The CDR3 coding sequence is TGTGCCACCCGACGGGGACAGCTAACCTCCTATAATTCACCCCTCCACTTT.

The rearrangement joins TRBV19 to TRBJ2-2, with TRBD1 identical over 8 bases. V gave up 6 bases and J gave up 1 base; unmatched junction bases: 4. The CDR3 sequence is 15 residues long. The germline CDR1 and CDR2 sequences are LNHDA and SQIVND (reference sequence). The DNA of the CDR3 is TGTGCCAGTAGATTCGGGACAGGGAACACCGGGGAGCTGTTTTTT. It specifies CASRFGTGNTGELFF.

The gene calls are TRBV6-5 and TRBJ2-1; tentatively, D is TRBD2 (6 bases). The CDR3 extends over 15 amino acids. V dropped 6 bases and J dropped 3 bases, with 15 bases sitting between them. Germline loops: CDR1 MNHEY, CDR2 SVGAGI. CDR3 in DNA: TGTGCCAGCAGGCCGAGTGGGGGAGGCTACAATGAGCAGTTCTTC. It translates to CASRPSGGGYNEQFF.

V gene TRBV7-9 combines with J gene TRBJ1-1; a weak D match, TRBD1 (5 bases). Trimming cost V 5 bases and J 0 bases, with 10 bases left between them. This CDR3 has 14 amino acids. Germline CDR1 is SEHNR and CDR2 is FQNEAQ (reference sequence). CDR3 bases: TGTGCCAGCAGCCTGAAGGGGATGAACACTGAAGCTTTCTTT. The encoded protein is CASSLKGMNTEAFF.

The chain uses TRBV6-5 and TRBJ1-6; D perhaps matches TRBD1 (6 bases). V lost 6 bases, J lost 7 bases, and 16 bases lay in between. This CDR3 region has 15 residues. In germline, CDR1 is MNHEY, CDR2 SVGAGI. CDR3 in DNA: TGTGCCAGCAGATTCCCCGGGACACCAAATTCACCCCTCCACTTT. Encoded protein: CASRFPGTPNSPLHF.

In DNA, the CDR3 is TGTGCCAGTAGTCCGGGACAGAGCTCCTACAATGAGCAGTTCTTC. Its translation: CASSPGQSSYNEQFF. The chain links TRBV19 to TRBJ2-1, with 7 bases lining up with TRBD1. The CDR3 consists of 15 residues. Germline CDR1 and CDR2: LNHDA and SQIVND (reference sequence). J was trimmed by 0 bases and V by 5 bases; bases with no gene match: 4.

The rearrangement links TRBV10-3 to TRBJ2-7; TRBD1 matches 11 bases. The CDR3 totals 15 residues. Germline CDR1 ENHRY, CDR2 SYGVKD. J gave up 4 bases and V 5 bases, and 7 bases lay outside the gene matches. The CDR3 loop is CAISIGTGGTYEQYF. The CDR3 bases are TGTGCCATCAGTATAGGGACAGGGGGAACTTACGAGCAGTACTTC.

This clone showed up just once. At one end, the junction sequence differs from germline, possibly due to a read error. V and J are TRBV2 and TRBJ2-1, with D maybe TRBD2 (6 bases). From germline, CDR1 is SNHLY and CDR2 FYNNEI. The CDR3 extends over 13 amino acids. In DNA, the CDR3 is TGTGCGAGCAATCGGGACTTCGGCAATGAGCAGTTCTTC. Translation gives CASNRDFGNEQFF.

V and J are TRBV11-2 and TRBJ2-1, with 8 bases aligning to TRBD2. The CDR3 is made up of 16 amino acids. Germline CDR1 reads SGHAT; CDR2 reads FQNNGV. V was clipped by 2 bases and J by 0 bases; unmatched bases: 3. CDR3 in DNA: TGTGCCAGCAGCTTAATCCTAGCGGGCTCCTACAATGAGCAGTTCTTC. Residues: CASSLILAGSYNEQFF. The full variable domain, in which reference TRBV11-2 and TRBJ2-1 provide the parts outside the CDR3, is EAGVAQSPRYKIIEKRQSVAFWCNPISGHATLYWYQQILGQGPKLLIQFQNNGVVDDSQLPKDRFSAERLKGVDSTLKIQPAKLEDSAVYLCASSLILAGSYNEQFFGPGTRLTVL.

The chain is built from TRBV6-2 or TRBV6-3 and TRBJ1-2; the match to TRBD1 covers 8 bases. The CDR3 length is 14 residues. Germline loops: CDR1 MNHEY, CDR2 SVGEGT. V shed 5 bases and J 2 bases; nucleotides not matched to a gene: 4. The DNA of the CDR3 is TGTGCCAGCAGTAGGACAGGGTCGAACTATGGCTACACCTTC. Translated: CASSRTGSNYGYTF.

V and J are TRBV3-1 (or the pseudogene TRBV3-2) and TRBJ1-2; no clear D gene. The CDR3 length is 12 residues. Trimming took 4 bases from V and 6 from J, leaving 9 bases between them. Germline V gives CDR1 LGHDT, CDR2 YNNKEL (reference sequence). The CDR3 sequence: CASSLDGHGYTF. DNA of the CDR3: TGTGCCAGCAGCCTCGATGGCCATGGCTACACCTTC.

This sequence joins TRBV29-1 and TRBJ1-1; D unclear. CDR1 and CDR2 (germline): SQVTM, ANQGSEA. V was cut by 4 bases and J by 4 bases, with 7 bases left in between. CDR3 length: 11 residues. CDR3 DNA: TGCAGCGTTGCCCCGGGCACTGAAGCTTTCTTT. It codes for CSVAPGTEAFF.

This clone was observed a single time. The gene calls are TRBV27 and TRBJ2-2, with D uncertain. This CDR3 has 15 residues. In germline, CDR1 is MNHEY, CDR2 SMNVEV (reference sequence). V shed 2 bases and J shed 3 bases, with 10 bases lying between them. The CDR3 region is CASSLAPRDTGELFF. The DNA for the CDR3 is TGTGCCAGCAGTTTAGCGCCGCGTGACACCGGGGAGCTGTTTTTT.

The V and J genes are TRBV18 and TRBJ1-1, with TRBD1 as a possible D gene (5 bases). V was pared by 5 bases and J by 1 base, with 11 bases between. The CDR3 runs 14 residues. The germline CDR1 and CDR2 sequences are KGHSH and LQKENI. CDR3 in DNA: TGTGCCAGCTCAGCTGCGGGGGGGAACACTGAAGCTTTCTTT. Its translation: CASSAAGGNTEAFF.

The rearrangement uses TRBV19 and TRBJ2-7; TRBD1 matches at 7 bases. The CDR3 spans 14 residues. Germline trimming cut 8 bases from V and 0 bases from J; bases unmatched to any gene: 7. Germline CDR1 reads LNHDA; CDR2 reads SQIVND (reference sequence). CDR3 sequence reads: CASRQTGSSYEQYF. CDR3 nucleotides: TGTGCCAGTCGACAGACAGGGAGCTCCTACGAGCAGTACTTC.

V and J are TRBV6-5 and TRBJ1-1; 7 bases line up with TRBD1. V gave up 10 bases and J gave up 0 bases; unmatched junction bases: 8. CDR3 size: 14 residues. Germline V gene data show CDR1 as MNHEY and CDR2 as SVGAGI. The CDR3 sequence: CATRATGMNTEAFF. The CDR3 DNA sequence: TGTGCCACCCGGGCGACAGGGATGAACACTGAAGCTTTCTTT.

The rearrangement uses TRBV7-2 and TRBJ2-3; 11 positions match TRBD1. Looked up from germline, CDR1 is SGHTA and CDR2 is FQGNSA. The ends lost 4 bases at V and 3 bases at J; junction bases unmatched: 6. The CDR3 has 16 residues. The DNA of the CDR3 is TGTGCCAGCAGCTCGACCGGGACAGGGGGGACAGATACGCAGTATTTT. This encodes CASSSTGTGGTDTQYF. Looking up the rest from reference TRBV7-2 and TRBJ2-3 gives the full variable domain: GAGVSQSPSNKVTEKGKDVELRCDPISGHTALYWYRQSLGQGLEFLIYFQGNSAPDKSGLPSDRFSAERTGGSVSTLTIQRTQQEDSAVYLCASSSTGTGGTDTQYFGPGTRLTVL.

The chain carries TRBV10-3 and TRBJ2-7; 7 bases are a match to TRBD2. The V gene's germline CDR1 is ENHRY and CDR2 SYGVKD. V was clipped by 3 bases and J by 2 bases; unmatched bases: 7. This CDR3 is 15 amino acids long. CDR3 region: CAISDPGLVAYEQYF. CDR3 DNA: TGTGCCATCAGTGACCCCGGACTAGTTGCCTACGAGCAGTACTTC.

CDR3 amino acids: CASSESSADTQYF. CDR3 coding DNA: TGTGCCAGCAGCGAGAGCAGCGCAGATACGCAGTATTTT. The V and J genes are TRBV9 and TRBJ2-3, with D unclear. The CDR3 extends over 13 amino acids. CDR1 and CDR2 (germline): SGDLS, YYNGEE. V dropped 3 bases and J dropped 4 bases, with 9 bases sitting between them.

This clone was observed a single time. The chain uses TRBV2 and TRBJ2-3; TRBD1 matches 9 bases. CDR1 is SNHLY and CDR2 is FYNNEI in the germline V gene. Unmatched junction bases numbered 6, after V lost 6 bases and J lost 2 bases. The CDR3 runs to 15 residues. CDR3 sequence (DNA): TGTGCCAGCAGACACCGGGACAGGGACACAGATACGCAGTATTTT. This translates into CASRHRDRDTDTQYF. Together with reference TRBV2 and TRBJ2-3, the CDR3 gives the full variable domain: EPEVTQTPSHQVTQMGQEVILRCVPISNHLYFYWYRQILGQKVEFLVSFYNNEISEKSEIFDDQFSVERPDGSNFTLKIRSTKLEDSAMYFCASRHRDRDTDTQYFGPGTRLTVL.

The chain combines TRBV9 with TRBJ1-6; no clear D gene. CDR1 SGDLS and CDR2 YYNGEE come from the germline V gene. The CDR3 loop spans 15 amino acids. Trimming removed 4 bases at V and 9 bases at J, with 17 bases between. CDR3 coding DNA: TGTGCCAGCAGCCCACGGACTGACCGGGGTTCACCCCTCCACTTT. This gives the protein CASSPRTDRGSPLHF.

The chain uses TRBV11-2 and TRBJ1-3; the D gene is possibly TRBD1 (5 bases). V gave up 0 bases and J gave up 2 bases, with 8 bases separating them. The CDR3 sequence is 15 residues long. Germline CDR1 reads SGHAT; CDR2 reads FQNNGV. The CDR3 nucleotides are TGTGCCAGCAGCTTAGATCCAGGGACTGGAAACACCATATATTTT. This sequence encodes CASSLDPGTGNTIYF.

The rearrangement joins TRBV5-1 to TRBJ2-7; TRBD1 agrees at 8 bases. The CDR3 sequence is 14 residues long. V dropped 3 bases and J dropped 3; count of bases not matched to a gene: 5. The germline V gene has CDR1 SGHRS and CDR2 YFSETQ. CDR3 bases: TGCGCCAGCAGCTCCTTGGACAGGGACTACGAGCAGTACTTC. Amino acid sequence: CASSSLDRDYEQYF.

CDR3 protein: CAWSGGGMGAEAFF. The CDR3 nucleotides read TGTGCCTGGAGCGGGGGAGGGATGGGCGCTGAAGCTTTCTTT. V and J are TRBV30 and TRBJ1-1; D is perhaps TRBD1 (5 bases). There are 14 residues in the CDR3. Trimming pared 3 bases from V and 6 bases from J, leaving 17 bases between. CDR1 is GTSNPN and CDR2 is SVGIG in the germline V gene (reference sequence).

V usage is TRBV4-1 and J usage is TRBJ2-3; D uncertain. Germline V gene data show CDR1 as MGHRA and CDR2 as YSYEKL. The germline V and J ends were trimmed by 1 base and 5 bases, with 13 bases remaining between them. This CDR3 is 15 amino acids long. CDR3 in amino acids: CASSQAWPRGDTQYF. The CDR3 DNA reads as TGCGCCAGCAGCCAAGCTTGGCCCCGAGGAGATACGCAGTATTTT.

The chain couples TRBV11-2 to TRBJ2-7; a weak D match, TRBD1 (5 bases). This CDR3 contains 12 residues. V lost 7 bases to trimming and J lost 7 bases, with 14 bases between them. Germline CDR1 is SGHAT and CDR2 is FQNNGV. The DNA for the CDR3 is TGTGCCAGCACCGACAGTGTCGTGGAGCAGTACTTC. It codes for CASTDSVVEQYF.

The J gene is TRBJ1-1, the V gene TRBV5-1; the D is unclear. Between the trimmed V and J ends, which lost 4 bases and 4 bases, there was a span of 11 bases. The CDR3 totals 13 residues. Germline values: CDR1 SGHRS, CDR2 YFSETQ. The CDR3 reads CASSKDTATEAFF. The CDR3, as DNA: TGCGCCAGCAGCAAAGACACCGCCACTGAAGCTTTCTTT.